These 2 T cell receptor beta chains were sequenced from one sample in a study of blood T cell repertoires in COVID-19. Using immunoSEQ multiplex PCR, the repertoire was profiled, and TCRdb retains in-frame clones only, with some absent. The repertoire holds roughly 370,000 clones, with 85% to 90% as singletons. Sequences were obtained from PBMCs or T cells enriched from blood (not recorded which). These receptors came from a woman in her 50s who had recovered from COVID-19.

The rearrangement links TRBV11-2 to TRBJ1-2; TRBD1 agrees at 7 bases. The CDR3 has 14 residues. Losses at the gene ends were 5 bases for V and 3 bases for J; bases not matched to a gene: 6. CDR1 SGHAT and CDR2 FQNNGV come from the germline V gene. The CDR3 sequence: CASSPGQTDYGYTF. The CDR3 bases are TGTGCCAGCAGCCCGGGACAGACAGACTATGGCTACACCTTC.

This clone was seen more than once but under ten times. The chain is built from TRBV7-8 and TRBJ1-5, with unresolved D. CDR1 SGHVS and CDR2 FQNEAQ come from the germline V gene. Trimming stripped 3 bases from V and 3 bases from J, with 12 bases between. The CDR3 contains 15 residues. The CDR3 sequence is CASSLTTGSNQPQHF. For the CDR3, the DNA is TGTGCCAGCAGCTTGACGACGGGTTCCAATCAGCCCCAGCATTTT.